This T cell receptor beta chain was sequenced for a study of CD8 T cells in Susac syndrome. The V end lost 2 bases, the J end lost 3 bases, and 20 bases lay between the germline ends. In germline, CDR1 is MNHNS, CDR2 SASEGT. The CDR3 runs 17 residues. TEMRA cells underwent FACS enrichment and CD8+ and CD4+ T cells underwent negative isolation. After extraction with the RNeasy kit, 0.5 to 1 ug of the RNA was reverse transcribed using random hexamers. It was immunoSEQ multiplex PCR that amplified TCR beta CDR3 across 54 Vbeta and 13 Jbeta. MiXCR, applied by TCRdb to the immunoSEQ multiplex PCR reads, yields one record per CDR3 protein. The repertoire has some 300,000 distinct CDR3 sequences, around nine tenths of them found once; the top ten carry 0.18%.

The sequenced material came from CD8+ T cells from PBMCs. This chain uses TRBV6-1 with TRBJ2-7, with D possibly being TRBD2 (5 bases). The source is a human donor with multiple sclerosis. The CDR3 region has the DNA TGTGCCAGCAGTGAATTTCCTAGCCGAGACTTAATCTACGAGCAGTACTTC. Encoded protein: CASSEFPSRDLIYEQYF.